This is a list of T cell receptor beta chains from one sample in a study of cytomegalovirus exposure and HLA in healthy donors. Profiled with immunoSEQ multiplex PCR; TCRdb holds only in-frame clones, not every one. The sample has about 120,000 clones; about three quarters are singletons. The sample taken for sequencing was PBMCs. The receptors come from a female donor in good health and CMV-seronegative. The CDR3 runs from the conserved cysteine through the conserved F or W. D genes are given only for firm matches. Clone size is not always given. Where it is, it says once, few, many or a class for expanded clones.

cdr3_aa cdr3_nt clone_size j_call v_call d_call
CASSIPPRTSGWNNEQFF TGTGCCAGTAGTATTCCTCCCCGGACTAGCGGATGGAACAATGAGCAGTTCTTC - TRBJ2-1 TRBV19 TRBD2
CAIRTGNQNTEAFF TGTGCCATCAGAACCGGGAACCAGAACACTGAAGCTTTCTTT - TRBJ1-1 TRBV10-3 -
CASIRQGNMPEAFF TGTGCCAGCATCCGACAGGGTAACATGCCTGAAGCTTTCTTT - TRBJ1-1 TRBV27 TRBD1
CASSLPQGQGSETQYF TGTGCCAGCAGCTTACCCCAGGGACAGGGGTCAGAGACCCAGTACTTC once TRBJ2-5 TRBV13 TRBD1
CASSRRLAGDSTDTQYF TGTGCCAGCAGCCGTCGACTAGCGGGGGACAGCACAGATACGCAGTATTTT - TRBJ2-3 TRBV7-6 TRBD2
CASSFREEGAYEQYF TGTGCCAGCAGTTTCCGGGAGGAGGGGGCCTACGAGCAGTACTTC - TRBJ2-7 TRBV27 -
CASSQEGRDQPQHF TGCGCCAGCAGCCAAGAGGGGCGAGATCAGCCCCAGCATTTT few TRBJ1-5 TRBV4-3 -
CASSQYAGDGYGYTF TGTGCCAGCAGCCAATACGCGGGGGATGGCTATGGCTACACCTTC - TRBJ1-2 TRBV9 -
CASSERSRTEAFF TGTGCCAGCAGTGAGAGATCACGAACTGAAGCTTTCTTT few TRBJ1-1 TRBV25-1 -
CASSQTSGEYTDTQYF TGTGCCAGCAGCCAAACTAGCGGGGAATACACAGATACGCAGTATTTT few TRBJ2-3 TRBV5-6 TRBD2
CASSILGEFNYGYTF TGTGCCAGTAGTATCCTTGGAGAGTTTAACTATGGCTACACCTTC - TRBJ1-2 TRBV19 -
CASSPGHANEKLFF TGTGCCAGCTCGCCTGGACACGCTAATGAAAAACTGTTTTTT few TRBJ1-4 TRBV18 -
CASSARQGIGSNQPQHF TGTGCCAGCAGTGCCCGACAGGGGATAGGTAGCAATCAGCCCCAGCATTTT - TRBJ1-5 TRBV27 TRBD1
CASSQGGGSLGTEAFF TGCGCCAGCAGCCAAGGTGGCGGCAGCCTGGGCACTGAAGCTTTCTTT - TRBJ1-1 TRBV4-3 -
CASSLVQGTDTQYF TGTGCCAGCAGCTTAGTACAGGGGACAGATACGCAGTATTTT - TRBJ2-3 TRBV7-9 TRBD1
CAWRGSRTDTQYF TGTGCCTGGAGGGGGAGCCGCACAGATACGCAGTATTTT - TRBJ2-3 TRBV30 -
CASSPTGNSNQPQHF TGCGCCAGCAGCCCGACAGGGAATAGCAATCAGCCCCAGCATTTT - TRBJ1-5 TRBV5-1 TRBD1
CASSLWAGEKGTQYF TGTGCCAGCAGCTTATGGGCGGGGGAGAAAGGGACGCAGTATTTT - TRBJ2-3 TRBV13 TRBD2
CASSEGGLGNEQFF TGCGCCAGCAGTGAAGGGGGCTTGGGGAATGAGCAGTTCTTC - TRBJ2-1 TRBV10-2 TRBD1
CASSFLGQGNIGSYEQYF TGTGCCAGCAGTTTCCTGGGACAGGGTAATATTGGCTCCTACGAGCAGTACTTC - TRBJ2-7 TRBV27 TRBD1
CASSQVGSGYGYTF TGTGCCAGCAGCCAAGTGGGTAGCGGTTATGGCTACACCTTC - TRBJ1-2 TRBV5-4 -
CAWSQTGFSYEQYF TGTGCCTGGAGTCAGACAGGGTTCTCCTACGAGCAGTACTTC once TRBJ2-7 TRBV30 TRBD1
CASSGAGDRATGELFF TGTGCCAGCAGCGGGGCAGGTGACAGGGCCACCGGGGAGCTGTTTTTT - TRBJ2-2 TRBV5-5 TRBD1
CASSVAGGQTYEQYF TGTGCCAGCAGTGTCGCAGGGGGCCAAACCTACGAGCAGTACTTC - TRBJ2-7 TRBV27 TRBD1
CAWSVSVNQPQHF TGTGCCTGGAGTGTCAGTGTCAATCAGCCCCAGCATTTT - TRBJ1-5 TRBV30 -
CASSQDIGGSLNTGELFF TGCGCCAGCAGCCAAGATATTGGAGGGAGTTTGAACACCGGGGAGCTGTTTTTT - TRBJ2-2 TRBV4-3 -
CASSKDSHYNSPLHF TGTGCCAGCAGCAAGGACAGTCACTATAATTCACCCCTCCACTTT - TRBJ1-6 TRBV5-6 -
CASRSTGTGCSCTEAFF TGCGCCAGCAGATCCACCGGGACAGGGTGTAGTTGCACTGAAGCTTTCTTT - TRBJ1-1 TRBV10-1 TRBD1
CASSAGRGLGNEQFF TGTGCCAGCAGTGCCGGTAGGGGTTTGGGTAATGAGCAGTTCTTC - TRBJ2-1 TRBV2 -
CASSQDYGTGLYEQYF TGTGCCAGCAGCCAAGATTATGGGACAGGGCTCTACGAGCAGTACTTC once TRBJ2-7 TRBV14 TRBD1
CASSLSRDLFGTGADQPQHF TGTGCCAGCAGCTTATCTCGGGACCTATTCGGGACAGGGGCCGATCAGCCCCAGCATTTT once TRBJ1-5 TRBV7-4 TRBD1
CASSALNEAFF TGTGCCAGCAGCGCCCTAAATGAAGCTTTCTTT few TRBJ1-1 TRBV14 -
CASRRQGRFTEAFF TGTGCCAGCAGGAGACAGGGAAGATTCACTGAAGCTTTCTTT few TRBJ1-1 TRBV2 TRBD1
CASSFPQAGGSGNTIYF TGTGCCAGCAGTTTTCCCCAGGCAGGGGGCTCTGGAAACACCATATATTTT - TRBJ1-3 TRBV28 TRBD1
CASSSRQGESYEQYF TGCGCCAGCAGCTCCCGACAGGGGGAGTCCTACGAGCAGTACTTC once TRBJ2-7 TRBV5-1 TRBD1
CASSLVPGGFQETQYF TGTGCCAGCAGCTTAGTACCGGGGGGGTTTCAAGAGACCCAGTACTTC - TRBJ2-5 TRBV11-2 TRBD2
CASRKGANTDTQYF TGTGCCAGCAGAAAGGGGGCGAACACAGATACGCAGTATTTT - TRBJ2-3 TRBV7-6 TRBD1
CASSLGGIYNEQFF TGTGCCAGCAGCTTAGGAGGAATCTACAATGAGCAGTTCTTC - TRBJ2-1 TRBV7-3 -
CASSSWGAGEYNEQFF TGCGCCAGCAGCTCCTGGGGAGCGGGGGAATACAATGAGCAGTTCTTC - TRBJ2-1 TRBV5-1 TRBD2
CASNDGGGTEAFF TGCGCCAGCAATGACGGCGGGGGGACTGAAGCTTTCTTT - TRBJ1-1 TRBV5-1 -
CASSPSGGVGSYEQYF TGCGCCAGCAGTCCGAGCGGGGGGGTTGGATCCTACGAGCAGTACTTC - TRBJ2-7 TRBV10-2 TRBD2
CASGGQLNTGANVLTF TGCGCCAGCGGGGGACAACTTAACACTGGGGCCAACGTCCTGACTTTC - TRBJ2-6 TRBV5-1 -
CASSVSPGSHYGYTF TGTGCCAGCAGTGTCTCTCCGGGATCCCATTATGGCTACACCTTC - TRBJ1-2 TRBV6-1 -
CASSLKRERTNYGYTF TGTGCCAGCAGCTTGAAGAGGGAAAGAACTAACTATGGCTACACCTTC - TRBJ1-2 TRBV5-4 -
CAILGQQSTDTQYF TGTGCCATCCTTGGACAGCAGAGCACAGATACGCAGTATTTT - TRBJ2-3 TRBV10-3 -
CASRTSGVIDTQYF TGTGCCAGCAGGACCAGCGGGGTAATAGATACGCAGTATTTT - TRBJ2-3 TRBV6-5 TRBD2
CASSILGPNEQFF TGTGCCAGTAGTATTCTAGGCCCCAATGAGCAGTTCTTC - TRBJ2-1 TRBV19 -
CASSHQPPGRYGYTF TGTGCCAGCAGTCACCAACCCCCGGGGAGGTATGGCTACACCTTC - TRBJ1-2 TRBV27 -
CASSYRQGGTQYF TGTGCCAGCAGTTATCGGCAGGGAGGGACCCAGTACTTC - TRBJ2-5 TRBV6-5 -
CASSQEGAAGNEKLFF TGCGCCAGCAGCCAAGAGGGGGCGGCGGGTAATGAAAAACTGTTTTTT - TRBJ1-4 TRBV4-3 -
CASSLGGPGATGNTIYF TGTGCCAGCAGCTTAGGGGGCCCAGGGGCCACTGGAAACACCATATATTTT - TRBJ1-3 TRBV7-2 -
CASSQRGSDEQYF TGTGCCAGCAGCCAAAGGGGTTCGGACGAGCAGTACTTC - TRBJ2-7 TRBV14 -
CASSPGQGSEKLFF TGTGCCAGCAGTCCGGGACAGGGGAGTGAAAAACTGTTTTTT - TRBJ1-4 TRBV27 TRBD1
CASSLRPGGADTQYF TGCGCCAGCAGCTTGAGGCCAGGCGGGGCAGATACGCAGTATTTT - TRBJ2-3 TRBV5-1 -
CAWTAGANTEAFF TGTGCCTGGACGGCAGGGGCGAACACTGAAGCTTTCTTT - TRBJ1-1 TRBV30 -
CTSSYRLGGANVLTF TGTACCAGCAGTTACAGACTGGGTGGGGCCAACGTCCTGACTTTC once TRBJ2-6 TRBV6-5 -
CASSAKGRITYPTGITGELFF TGTGCCAGCTCAGCTAAGGGGAGGATAACTTACCCTACGGGTATCACCGGGGAGCTGTTTTTT - TRBJ2-2 TRBV18 -
CASSVGRVSTEAFF TGTGCCAGCAGCGTCGGTCGGGTCAGCACTGAAGCTTTCTTT - TRBJ1-1 TRBV9 -
CASSLGPRTSGTDTQYF TGTGCCAGCAGCCTCGGGCCGCGGACTAGCGGCACAGATACGCAGTATTTT - TRBJ2-3 TRBV7-9 TRBD2
CASAGRGHQPQHF TGTGCCAGTGCAGGGCGGGGTCATCAGCCCCAGCATTTT - TRBJ1-5 TRBV19 -